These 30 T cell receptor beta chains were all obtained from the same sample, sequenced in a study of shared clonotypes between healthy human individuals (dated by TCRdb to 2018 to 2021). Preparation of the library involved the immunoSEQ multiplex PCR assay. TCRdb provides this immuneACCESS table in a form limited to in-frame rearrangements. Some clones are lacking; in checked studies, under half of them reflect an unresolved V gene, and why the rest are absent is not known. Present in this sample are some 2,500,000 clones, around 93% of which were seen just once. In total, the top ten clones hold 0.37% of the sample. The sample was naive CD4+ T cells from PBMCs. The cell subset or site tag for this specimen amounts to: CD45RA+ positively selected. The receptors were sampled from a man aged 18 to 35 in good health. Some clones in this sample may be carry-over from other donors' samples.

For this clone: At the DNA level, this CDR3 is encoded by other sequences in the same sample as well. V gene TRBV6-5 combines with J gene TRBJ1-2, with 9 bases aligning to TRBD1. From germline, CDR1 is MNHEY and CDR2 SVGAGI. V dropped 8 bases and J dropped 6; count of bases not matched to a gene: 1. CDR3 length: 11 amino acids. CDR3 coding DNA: TGTGCCAGCGGACAGGGGAATGGCTACACCTTC. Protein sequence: CASGQGNGYTF.

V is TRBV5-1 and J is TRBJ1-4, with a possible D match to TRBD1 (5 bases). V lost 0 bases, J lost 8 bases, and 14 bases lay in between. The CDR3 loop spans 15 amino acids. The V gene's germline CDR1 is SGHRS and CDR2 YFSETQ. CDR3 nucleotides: TGCGCCAGCAGCTTGGAGGTACGGGGGGACGAAAAACTGTTTTTT. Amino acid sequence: CASSLEVRGDEKLFF.

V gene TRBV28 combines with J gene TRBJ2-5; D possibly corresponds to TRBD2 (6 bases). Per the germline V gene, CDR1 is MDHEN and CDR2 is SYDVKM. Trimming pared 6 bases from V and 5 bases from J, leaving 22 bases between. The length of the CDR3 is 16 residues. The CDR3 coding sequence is TGTGCCAGCAGCGCCCGCTTTTCGGGAGAAAGGGAGACCCAGTACTTC. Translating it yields CASSARFSGERETQYF.

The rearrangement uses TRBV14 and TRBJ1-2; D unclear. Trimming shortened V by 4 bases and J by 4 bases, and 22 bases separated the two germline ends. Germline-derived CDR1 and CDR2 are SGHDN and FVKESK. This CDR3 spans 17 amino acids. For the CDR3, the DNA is TGTGCCAGCAGCCTTAACTTAGGGCCAGGTGCGATCTATGGCTACACCTTC. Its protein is CASSLNLGPGAIYGYTF.

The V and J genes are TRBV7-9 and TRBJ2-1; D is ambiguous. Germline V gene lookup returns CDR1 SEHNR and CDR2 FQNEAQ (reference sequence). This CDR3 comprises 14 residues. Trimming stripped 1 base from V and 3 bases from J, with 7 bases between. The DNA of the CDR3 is TGTGCCAGCAGCTTAGTGGCGATCTACAATGAGCAGTTCTTC. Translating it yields CASSLVAIYNEQFF.

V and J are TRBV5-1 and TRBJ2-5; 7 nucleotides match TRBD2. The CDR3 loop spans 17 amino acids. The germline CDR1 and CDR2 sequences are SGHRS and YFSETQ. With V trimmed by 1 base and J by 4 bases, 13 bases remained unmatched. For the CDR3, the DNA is TGCGCCAGCAGCTTGAGTACGGGAGGTTCAATTTCAGAGACCCAGTACTTC. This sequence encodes CASSLSTGGSISETQYF.

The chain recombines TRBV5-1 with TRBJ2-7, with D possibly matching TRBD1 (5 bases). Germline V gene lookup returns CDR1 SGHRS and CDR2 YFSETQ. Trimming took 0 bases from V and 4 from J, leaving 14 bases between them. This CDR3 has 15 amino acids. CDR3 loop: CASSLAAAGPYEQYF. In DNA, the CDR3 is TGCGCCAGCAGCTTGGCGGCTGCAGGGCCATACGAGCAGTACTTC.

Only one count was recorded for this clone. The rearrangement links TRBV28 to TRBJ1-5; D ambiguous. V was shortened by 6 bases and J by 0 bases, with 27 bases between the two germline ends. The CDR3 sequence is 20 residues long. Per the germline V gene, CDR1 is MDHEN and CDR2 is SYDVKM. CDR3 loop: CASSPLLSLEALYSNQPQHF. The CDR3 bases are TGTGCCAGCAGCCCTTTGTTGAGCCTCGAGGCCCTATATAGCAATCAGCCCCAGCATTTT.

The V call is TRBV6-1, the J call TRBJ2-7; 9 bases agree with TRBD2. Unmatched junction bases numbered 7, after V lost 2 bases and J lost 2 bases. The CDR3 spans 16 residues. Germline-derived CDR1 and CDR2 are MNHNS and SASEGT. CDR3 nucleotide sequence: TGTGCCAGCAGTGAAATTAGGACTAGCGTTACCTACGAGCAGTACTTC. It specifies CASSEIRTSVTYEQYF.

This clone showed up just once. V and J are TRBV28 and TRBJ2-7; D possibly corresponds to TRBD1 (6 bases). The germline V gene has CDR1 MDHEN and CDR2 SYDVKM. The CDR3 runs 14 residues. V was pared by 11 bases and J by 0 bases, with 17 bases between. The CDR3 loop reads CAVGGGVGSYEQYF. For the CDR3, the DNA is TGTGCCGTAGGGGGTGGTGTGGGCTCCTACGAGCAGTACTTC.

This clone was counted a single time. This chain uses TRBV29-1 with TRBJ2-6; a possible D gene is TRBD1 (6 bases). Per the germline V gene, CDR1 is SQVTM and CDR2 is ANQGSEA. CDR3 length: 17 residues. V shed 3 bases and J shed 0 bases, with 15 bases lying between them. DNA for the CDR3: TGCAGCGTTGACCCACAGGGTAGGGGCTCTGGGGCCAACGTCCTGACTTTC. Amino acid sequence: CSVDPQGRGSGANVLTF. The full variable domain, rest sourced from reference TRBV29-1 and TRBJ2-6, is SAVISQKPSRDICQRGTSLTIQCQVDSQVTMMFWYRQQPGQSLTLIATANQGSEATYESGFVIDKFPISRPNLTFSTLTVSNMSPEDSSIYLCSVDPQGRGSGANVLTFGAGSRLTVL.

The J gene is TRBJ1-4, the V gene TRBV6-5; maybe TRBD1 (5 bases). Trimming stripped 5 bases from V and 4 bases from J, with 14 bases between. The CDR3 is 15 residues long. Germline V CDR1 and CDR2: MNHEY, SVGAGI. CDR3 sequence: CASSPGEGYNEKLFF. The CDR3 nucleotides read TGTGCCAGCAGTCCGGGGGAGGGGTATAATGAAAAACTGTTTTTT.

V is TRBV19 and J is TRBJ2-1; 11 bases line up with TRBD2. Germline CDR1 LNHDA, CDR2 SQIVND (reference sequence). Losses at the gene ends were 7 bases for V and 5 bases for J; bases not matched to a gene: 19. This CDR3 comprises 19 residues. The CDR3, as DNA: TGTGCCAGTACCACTACCCCCGGGACTAGCGGCCTAATCGACAATGAGCAGTTCTTC. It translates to CASTTTPGTSGLIDNEQFF.

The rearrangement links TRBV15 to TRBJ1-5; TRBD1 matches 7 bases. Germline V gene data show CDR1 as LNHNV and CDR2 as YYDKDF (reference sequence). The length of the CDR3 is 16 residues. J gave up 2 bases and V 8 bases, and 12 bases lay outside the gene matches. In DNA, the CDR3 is TGTGCCACCGGATTAGACAGGGTCAAAGGCAATCAGCCCCAGCATTTT. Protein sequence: CATGLDRVKGNQPQHF. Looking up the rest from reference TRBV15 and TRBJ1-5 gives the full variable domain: DAMVIQNPRYQVTQFGKPVTLSCSQTLNHNVMYWYQQKSSQAPKLLFHYYDKDFNNEADTPDNFQSRRPNTSFCFLDIRSPGLGDTAMYLCATGLDRVKGNQPQHFGDGTRLSIL.

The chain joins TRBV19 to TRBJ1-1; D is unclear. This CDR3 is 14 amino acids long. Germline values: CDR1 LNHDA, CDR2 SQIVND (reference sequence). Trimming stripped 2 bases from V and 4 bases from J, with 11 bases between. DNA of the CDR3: TGTGCCAGTAGTATACAGGTTTTTCCCACTGAAGCTTTCTTT. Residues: CASSIQVFPTEAFF.

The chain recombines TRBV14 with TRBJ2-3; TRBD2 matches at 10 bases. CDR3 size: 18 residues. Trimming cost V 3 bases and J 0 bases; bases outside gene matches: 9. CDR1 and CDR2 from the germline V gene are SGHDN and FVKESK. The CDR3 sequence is CASSQISSGRASTDTQYF. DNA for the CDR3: TGTGCCAGCAGCCAGATCTCGAGCGGGAGGGCTAGCACAGATACGCAGTATTTT.

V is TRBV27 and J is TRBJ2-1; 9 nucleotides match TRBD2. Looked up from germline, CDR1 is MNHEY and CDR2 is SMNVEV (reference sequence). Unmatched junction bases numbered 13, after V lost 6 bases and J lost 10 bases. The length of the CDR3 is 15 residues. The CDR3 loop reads CASSLVLAGPIEQFF. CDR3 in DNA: TGTGCCAGCAGCCTGGTCCTAGCGGGGCCAATCGAGCAGTTCTTC.

The CDR3 coding sequence is TGTGCCAGCAGTGAAAACAGGGATGTCGAGCAGTACTTC. Its translation: CASSENRDVEQYF. This sequence joins TRBV6-1 and TRBJ2-7, with D maybe TRBD1 (6 bases). This CDR3 region has 13 residues. Trimming left V 2 bases short and J 6 bases short, with 11 bases between. Germline V gene data show CDR1 as MNHNS and CDR2 as SASEGT.

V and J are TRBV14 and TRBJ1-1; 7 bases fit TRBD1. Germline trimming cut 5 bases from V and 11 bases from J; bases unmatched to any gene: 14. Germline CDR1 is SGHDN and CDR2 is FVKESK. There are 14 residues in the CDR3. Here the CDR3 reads CASSSSTGAGLAFF. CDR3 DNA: TGTGCCAGCAGCTCCAGTACAGGGGCGGGGTTGGCTTTCTTT.

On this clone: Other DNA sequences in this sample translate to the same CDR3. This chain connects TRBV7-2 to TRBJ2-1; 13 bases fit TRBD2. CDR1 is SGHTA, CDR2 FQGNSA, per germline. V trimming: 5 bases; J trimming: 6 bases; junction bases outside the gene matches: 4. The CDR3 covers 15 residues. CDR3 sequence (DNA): TGTGCCAGCAGCCCGAGACTAGCGGGAGGCAATGAGCAGTTCTTC. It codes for CASSPRLAGGNEQFF.

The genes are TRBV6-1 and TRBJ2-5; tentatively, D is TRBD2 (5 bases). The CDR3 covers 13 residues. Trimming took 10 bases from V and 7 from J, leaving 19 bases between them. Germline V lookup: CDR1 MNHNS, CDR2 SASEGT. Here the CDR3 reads CATERGPAGTQYF. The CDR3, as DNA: TGTGCCACCGAGAGAGGACCCGCGGGGACCCAGTACTTC.

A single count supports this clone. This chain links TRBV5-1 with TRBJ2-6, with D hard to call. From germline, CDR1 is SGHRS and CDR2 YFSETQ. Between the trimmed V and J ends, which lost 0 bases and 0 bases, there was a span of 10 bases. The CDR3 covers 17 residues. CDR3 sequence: CASSLAPEDSGANVLTF. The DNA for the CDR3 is TGCGCCAGCAGCTTGGCACCGGAAGACTCTGGGGCCAACGTCCTGACTTTC.

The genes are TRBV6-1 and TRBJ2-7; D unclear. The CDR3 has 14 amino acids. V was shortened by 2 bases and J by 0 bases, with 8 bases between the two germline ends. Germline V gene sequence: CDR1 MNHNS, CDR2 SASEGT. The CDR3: CASSEFHTSYEQYF. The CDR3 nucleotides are TGTGCCAGCAGTGAATTTCACACCTCCTACGAGCAGTACTTC.

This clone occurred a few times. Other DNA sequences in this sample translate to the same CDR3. The CDR3 DNA follows: TGTGCCAGCAGTTACAGGGGGTGGTCTGAAGCTTTCTTT. Amino acids: CASSYRGWSEAFF. V gene TRBV27 combines with J gene TRBJ1-1; 8 bases are shared with TRBD1. Per the germline V gene, CDR1 is MNHEY and CDR2 is SMNVEV (reference sequence). V lost 4 bases, J lost 6 bases, and 4 bases stayed unmatched. The length of the CDR3 is 13 residues.

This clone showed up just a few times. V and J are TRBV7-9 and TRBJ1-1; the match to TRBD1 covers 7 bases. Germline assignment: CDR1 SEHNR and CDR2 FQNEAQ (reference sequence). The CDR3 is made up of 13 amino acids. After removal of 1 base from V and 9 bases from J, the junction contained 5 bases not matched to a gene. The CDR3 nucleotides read TGTGCCAGCAGCTTAGTTGGGACAGACAAAGCTTTCTTT. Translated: CASSLVGTDKAFF.

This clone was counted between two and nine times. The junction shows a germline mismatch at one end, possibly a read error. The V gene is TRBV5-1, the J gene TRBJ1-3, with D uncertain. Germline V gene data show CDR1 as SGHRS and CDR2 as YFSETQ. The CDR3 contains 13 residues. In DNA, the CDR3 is TGCGCCAGCAGCTTGGAATCTGAAAACACCATATATTTT. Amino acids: CASSLESENTIYF.

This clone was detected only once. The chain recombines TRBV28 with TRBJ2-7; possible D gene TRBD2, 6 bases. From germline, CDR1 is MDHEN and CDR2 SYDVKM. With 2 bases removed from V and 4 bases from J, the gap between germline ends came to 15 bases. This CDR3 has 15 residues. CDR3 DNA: TGTGCCAGCAGTTTAGGGGGGTCCCTATTTTACGAGCAGTACTTC. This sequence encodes CASSLGGSLFYEQYF.

The DNA for the CDR3 is TGCGCCAGCAGACCGGGACCGTATTCTCGGGCTTACGAGCAGTACTTC. Its translation: CASRPGPYSRAYEQYF. The rearrangement links TRBV5-1 to TRBJ2-7, with D tentatively TRBD1 or TRBD2 (5 bases each). The CDR3 has 16 residues. V was pared by 5 bases and J by 4 bases, with 22 bases between. Germline V lookup: CDR1 SGHRS, CDR2 YFSETQ.

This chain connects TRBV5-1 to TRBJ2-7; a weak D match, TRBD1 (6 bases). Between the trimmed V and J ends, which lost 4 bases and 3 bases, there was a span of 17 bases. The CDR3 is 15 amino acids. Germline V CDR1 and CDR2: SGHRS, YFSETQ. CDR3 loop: CASSPERGQGYEQYF. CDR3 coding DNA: TGCGCCAGCAGCCCCGAGAGGGGACAAGGCTACGAGCAGTACTTC. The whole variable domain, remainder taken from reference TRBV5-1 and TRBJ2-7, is KAGVTQTPRYLIKTRGQQVTLSCSPISGHRSVSWYQQTPGQGLQFLFEYFSETQRNKGNFPGRFSGRQFSNSRSEMNVSTLELGDSALYLCASSPERGQGYEQYFGPGTRLTVT.

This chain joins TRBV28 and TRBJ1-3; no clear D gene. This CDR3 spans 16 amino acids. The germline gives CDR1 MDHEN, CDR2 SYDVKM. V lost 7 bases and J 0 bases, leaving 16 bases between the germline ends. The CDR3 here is CASKGGQGGSGNTIYF. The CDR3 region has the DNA TGTGCCAGCAAAGGCGGGCAAGGTGGCTCTGGAAACACCATATATTTT.